The 9 T cell receptor beta chains in this list originate from one sample, sequenced in a study of cytomegalovirus exposure and HLA in healthy donors. With 60 Vbeta and 13 Jbeta primers, the PCR was carried out. Some clones are missing from TCRdb's copy, which holds only in-frame ones; the method was immunoSEQ multiplex PCR. Of 150,000 to 200,000 clones listed, approximately 70% are singletons. What was sequenced was PBMCs. The receptor source for this set is a woman aged 25-40 years in good health and CMV-seronegative.

CDR3 coding DNA: TGTGCCAGTAGTATGACCTCGGGGAATGAGCAGTTCTTC. This codes for CASSMTSGNEQFF. V and J are TRBV19 and TRBJ2-1; weak D call: TRBD2 (5 bases). This CDR3 is built from 13 residues. V was pared by 3 bases and J by 7 bases, with 10 bases between. In germline, CDR1 is LNHDA, CDR2 SQIVND (reference sequence).

The CDR3 DNA is TGTGCCAGCTCACCCGACAGGGCGAACACTGAAGCTTTCTTT. Translated, it gives CASSPDRANTEAFF. V usage is TRBV18 and J usage is TRBJ1-1; 7 nucleotides match TRBD1. The junction had 2 bases not matched to a gene; V was cut back by 3 bases and J by 1 base. Looked up from germline, CDR1 is KGHSH and CDR2 is LQKENI. The CDR3 totals 14 residues.

The gene calls are TRBV5-1 and TRBJ1-4; TRBD1 aligns across 7 bases. CDR3 size: 15 residues. V lost 5 bases to trimming and J lost 4 bases; unmatched junction nucleotides: 8. Germline lookup yields CDR1 SGHRS and CDR2 YFSETQ. The chain's CDR3 is CASRGQPELNEKLFF. The DNA for the CDR3 is TGCGCCAGCAGGGGACAGCCAGAACTTAATGAAAAACTGTTTTTT.

This chain links TRBV27 with TRBJ1-2; perhaps TRBD1 as D (6 bases). This CDR3 spans 15 amino acids. Trimming removed 5 bases at V and 4 bases at J, with 17 bases between. Looked up from germline, CDR1 is MNHEY and CDR2 is SMNVEV (reference sequence). CDR3 protein: CASSNLDSTIYGYTF. CDR3 sequence (DNA): TGTGCCAGCAGTAATCTGGACAGCACGATCTATGGCTACACCTTC.

This clone was counted a few times. This chain links TRBV6-4 with TRBJ2-1, with 12 bases lining up with TRBD2. The CDR3 runs to 15 residues. With V trimmed by 3 bases and J by 5 bases, 2 bases remained unmatched. Germline V gene lookup returns CDR1 MRHNA and CDR2 SNTAGT. CDR3 in amino acids: CASSETSGGNNEQFF. In nucleotides, the CDR3 is TGTGCCAGCAGTGAGACTAGCGGGGGTAACAATGAGCAGTTCTTC.

V is TRBV13 and J is TRBJ2-7; 8 bases are shared with TRBD1. Germline CDR1 and CDR2: PRHDT and FYEKMQ (reference sequence). This CDR3 is built from 15 residues. Trimming at V came to 6 bases and at J to 2 bases, leaving 9 bases not matched to a gene. DNA of the CDR3: TGTGCCAGCAGTTATTGGACAGGGAACCCCTACGAGCAGTACTTC. Its protein product is CASSYWTGNPYEQYF.

This sequence joins TRBV29-1 and TRBJ1-1; D perhaps matches TRBD1 (5 bases). CDR1 is SQVTM, CDR2 ANQGSEA, per germline. This CDR3 is built from 13 residues. V was cut by 3 bases and J by 4 bases, with 12 bases left in between. The CDR3 nucleotides read TGCAGCGTTGAGAGGGGAGGTAGCACTGAAGCTTTCTTT. The encoded protein is CSVERGGSTEAFF. Full variable domain (outside the CDR3, taken from reference TRBV29-1 and TRBJ1-1): SAVISQKPSRDICQRGTSLTIQCQVDSQVTMMFWYRQQPGQSLTLIATANQGSEATYESGFVIDKFPISRPNLTFSTLTVSNMSPEDSSIYLCSVERGGSTEAFFGQGTRLTVV.

The chain recombines TRBV5-8 with TRBJ1-4; D is possibly TRBD1 (6 bases). V was shortened by 4 bases and J by 4 bases, with 17 bases between the two germline ends. The CDR3 contains 16 residues. Germline V gene sequence: CDR1 SGHTS, CDR2 YDEGEE. CDR3: CASSPARQVHNEKLFF. The DNA of the CDR3 is TGTGCCAGCAGCCCCGCCCGACAGGTGCATAATGAAAAACTGTTTTTT.

The chain combines TRBV27 with TRBJ2-1; TRBD2 aligns across 8 bases. V was clipped by 2 bases and J by 6 bases; unmatched bases: 6. CDR1 is MNHEY, CDR2 SMNVEV, per germline (reference sequence). This CDR3 region has 15 residues. CDR3 region: CASSLRGGRGNEQFF. In nucleotides, the CDR3 is TGTGCCAGCAGTTTACGGGGGGGCCGGGGCAATGAGCAGTTCTTC.